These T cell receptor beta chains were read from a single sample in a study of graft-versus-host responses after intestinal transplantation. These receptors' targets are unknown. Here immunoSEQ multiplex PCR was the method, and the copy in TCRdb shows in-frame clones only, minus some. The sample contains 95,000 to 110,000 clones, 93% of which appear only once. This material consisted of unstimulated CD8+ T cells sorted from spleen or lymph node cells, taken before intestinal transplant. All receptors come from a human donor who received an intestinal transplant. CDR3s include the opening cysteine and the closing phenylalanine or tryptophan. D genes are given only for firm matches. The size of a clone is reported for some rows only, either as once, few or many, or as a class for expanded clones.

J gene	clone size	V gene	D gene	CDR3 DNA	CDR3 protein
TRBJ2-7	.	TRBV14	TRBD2	TGTGCCAGCAGCCAAGCTAGCGGGCCCTACGAGCAGTACTTC	CASSQASGPYEQYF
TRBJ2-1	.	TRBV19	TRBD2	TGTGCCAGTAGTATAGGACTAGCGGGGGGATTCAATGAGCAGTTCTTC	CASSIGLAGGFNEQFF
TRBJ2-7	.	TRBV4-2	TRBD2	TGTGCCAGCAGCCAAGAACTACCGACGGGACTAGATTCCTACGAGCAGTACTTC	CASSQELPTGLDSYEQYF
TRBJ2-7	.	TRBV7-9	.	TGTGCCAGCAGCTCTGACAGTCCTACCTACGAGCAGTACTTC	CASSSDSPTYEQYF
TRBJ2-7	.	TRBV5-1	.	TGCGCCAGCAGCTTTGACGTGCCCTACGAGCAGTACTTC	CASSFDVPYEQYF
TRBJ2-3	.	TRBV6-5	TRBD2	TGTGCCAGCAGTTACTCGGCTAGCGGGGGCCCTTTGTTT	CASSYSASGGPLF
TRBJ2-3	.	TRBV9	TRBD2	TGTGCCAGCAGCGTCCAGGGAGCGGGGGGGGATACGCAGTATTTT	CASSVQGAGGDTQYF
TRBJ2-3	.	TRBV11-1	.	TGTGCCAGCAGCTTAGCTGGGGGGATTAAGGATACGCAGTATTTT	CASSLAGGIKDTQYF
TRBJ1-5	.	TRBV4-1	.	TGCGCCAGCAGCCAAGGTCCCGGGGGCCGGGAGCCCCAGCATTTT	CASSQGPGGREPQHF
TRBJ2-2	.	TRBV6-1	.	TGTGCCAGTCGTCTCTTCTCGGAGACCGGGGAGCTGTTTTTT	CASRLFSETGELFF
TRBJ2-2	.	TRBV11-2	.	TGTGCCAGCAGAAGGACAGACACCGGGGAGCTGTTTTTT	CASRRTDTGELFF
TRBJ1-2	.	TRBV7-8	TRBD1	TGTGCCAGCAGCTACCAACTCGGACAGGAGGAAGCTAACTATGGCTACACCTTC	CASSYQLGQEEANYGYTF
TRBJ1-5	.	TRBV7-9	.	TGTGCCAGCTCCCTGTCGCCCCCAGGGCCCCAGCATTTT	CASSLSPPGPQHF
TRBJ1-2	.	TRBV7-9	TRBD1	TGTGCCAGCAGCTCAGGACAGGGGATCGACTATGGCTACACCTTC	CASSSGQGIDYGYTF
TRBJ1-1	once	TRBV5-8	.	TGTGCCAGCAATCCCCCGGCGACGGGGAACACTGAAGCTTTCTTT	CASNPPATGNTEAFF
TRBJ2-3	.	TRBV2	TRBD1	TGTGCCAGCCCAGGACAGGAGACTCCAGATACGCAGTATTTT	CASPGQETPDTQYF
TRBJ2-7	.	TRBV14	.	TGTGCCAGCAGCCAAGTGGAGACATACGAGCAGTACTTC	CASSQVETYEQYF
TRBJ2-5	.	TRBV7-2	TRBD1	TGTGCCAGCAGCAACAGGGACAGGGGAGGCCAAGAGACCCAGTACTTC	CASSNRDRGGQETQYF
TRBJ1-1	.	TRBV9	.	TGTGCCAGCAGCGTACCCTCCAAGGGCCACACTGAAGCTTTCTTT	CASSVPSKGHTEAFF
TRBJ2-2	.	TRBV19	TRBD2	TGTGCCAGTAGTATATCGGGGGGGGGCAGGAGAAGTCACGGGGAGCTGTTTTTT	CASSISGGGRRSHGELFF
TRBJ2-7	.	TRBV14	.	TGTGCCAGCAGCCAAGGTGTGTTCTACGAGCAGTACTTC	CASSQGVFYEQYF
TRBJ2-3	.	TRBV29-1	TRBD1	TGCAGCGTTGAAGCCCCTGACAGGGTCACAGATACGCAGTATTTT	CSVEAPDRVTDTQYF
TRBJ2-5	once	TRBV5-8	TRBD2	TGTGCCAGCAGCTTGGTGCTAGCGGGGGGCCTATCGACCCAGTACTTC	CASSLVLAGGLSTQYF
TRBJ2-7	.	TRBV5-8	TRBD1	TGTGCCAGCAGCTCGCCTGGACAGGGCCTACAGTACTTC	CASSSPGQGLQYF
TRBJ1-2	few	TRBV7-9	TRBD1	TGTGCCAGCAGCTCACGACAGGGCTGGGGATATGGCTACACCTTC	CASSSRQGWGYGYTF
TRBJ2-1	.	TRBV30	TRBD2	TGTGCCTGGAGTCCGGGACTAGAGAGTGAGCAGTTCTTC	CAWSPGLESEQFF
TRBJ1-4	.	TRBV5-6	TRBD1	TGTGCCAGCAGCTTGTTCGACAGGGAGAATGAAAAACTGTTTTTT	CASSLFDRENEKLFF
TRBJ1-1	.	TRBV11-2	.	TGTGCCAGCAGCTTAGGACAGAACACTGAAGCTTTCTTT	CASSLGQNTEAFF
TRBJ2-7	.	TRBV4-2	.	TGTGCCAGCAGCCCTGGGGGTGGCGAGCAGTACTTC	CASSPGGGEQYF
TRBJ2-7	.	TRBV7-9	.	TGTGCCAGCAGCTCCGCTCGGAGAGGATACACCTACGAGCAGTACTTC	CASSSARRGYTYEQYF
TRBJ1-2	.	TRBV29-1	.	TGCAGCGTTGGGGAGACAGGCTTGGACACCTTC	CSVGETGLDTF
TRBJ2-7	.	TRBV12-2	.	TGTGCAAGTCGCCGGACCCGGACAGGGTGCTACGAGCAGTACTTC	CASRRTRTGCYEQYF
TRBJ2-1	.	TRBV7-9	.	TGTGCCAGCAGCTTAGATACGGGCAGGGCTTTAACGTTCTTC	CASSLDTGRALTFF
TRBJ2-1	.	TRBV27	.	TGTGCCAGCAGTAGGGGCCCCTACGCCGATGAGCAGTTCTTC	CASSRGPYADEQFF
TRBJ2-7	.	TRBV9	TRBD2	TGTGCCAGCAGCCCAAGCGGGGGGACCTACGAGCAGTACTTC	CASSPSGGTYEQYF
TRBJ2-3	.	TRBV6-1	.	TGTGCCAGCAGTACCGGGATCGGTGGCGGTACGCAGTATTTT	CASSTGIGGGTQYF
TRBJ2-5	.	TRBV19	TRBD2	TGTGCCAGTAGTAGTGGGACTAGCGGGGGCCTACAAGAGACCCAGTACTTC	CASSSGTSGGLQETQYF
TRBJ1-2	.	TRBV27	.	TGTGCCAGCAGTTATATAGGAATGGAAGGGAGCTATGGCTACACCTTC	CASSYIGMEGSYGYTF
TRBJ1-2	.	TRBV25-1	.	TGTGCCAGCAGTTTGGGGGGGGCGCTTGGCTACACCTTC	CASSLGGALGYTF
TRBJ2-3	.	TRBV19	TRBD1	TGTGCCAGTAAGACAGGGGGAATAGATACGCAGTATTTT	CASKTGGIDTQYF
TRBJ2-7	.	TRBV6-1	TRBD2	TGTGCCAGCACAACTAGCGCCGGGATCGAGCAGTACTTC	CASTTSAGIEQYF
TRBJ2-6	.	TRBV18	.	TGTGCCAGCTCACCTTACCCCGGGGATGGGCCTGGGGCCAACGTCCTGACTTTC	CASSPYPGDGPGANVLTF
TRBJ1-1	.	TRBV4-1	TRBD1	TGCGCCAGCAGCCAAGAAGGGACAGGGAGCTCTGAAGCTTTCTTT	CASSQEGTGSSEAFF
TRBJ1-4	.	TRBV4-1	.	TGCGCCAGCAGCCATTCGGGGGCTAATGAAAAACTGTTTTTT	CASSHSGANEKLFF
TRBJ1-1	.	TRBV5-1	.	TGCGCCAGCAGCATGGAGATAAACACTGAAGCTTTCTTT	CASSMEINTEAFF
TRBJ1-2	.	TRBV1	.	TGCACCAGCAGTCGTAATGGTGTGCGAAAGACCTATGGCTACACCTTC	CTSSRNGVRKTYGYTF
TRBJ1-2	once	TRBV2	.	TGTGCCAGCAGTGCCGACGCGGGGCGATACTATGGCTACACCTTC	CASSADAGRYYGYTF
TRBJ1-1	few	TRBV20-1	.	TGCAGTGCTGAAGGGGTCACTGAAGCTTTCTTT	CSAEGVTEAFF
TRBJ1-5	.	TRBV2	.	TGTGCCAGCAGTGAGGAGGTTGATAGCAATCAGCCCCAGCATTTT	CASSEEVDSNQPQHF
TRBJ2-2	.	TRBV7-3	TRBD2	TGTGCCAGCACGGCGGGGGGGAACACCGGGGAGCTGTTTTTT	CASTAGGNTGELFF
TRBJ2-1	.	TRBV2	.	TGTGCCAGCAGTCCTGGGTCATTTCTAGCGTCTAGCTCCTACAATGAGCAGTTCTTC	CASSPGSFLASSSYNEQFF
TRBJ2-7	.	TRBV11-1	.	TGTGCCAGCAGCTTAGCGCGGGACGAGCAGTACTTC	CASSLARDEQYF
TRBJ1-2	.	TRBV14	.	TGTGCCAGCAGCCTTCTCGGACTGGAGACTTATGGCTACACCTTC	CASSLLGLETYGYTF
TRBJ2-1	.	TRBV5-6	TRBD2	TGTGCCAGCAGCTTCCCCGGGACTACCGGGGTGAATGAGCAGTTCTTC	CASSFPGTTGVNEQFF